The 10 T cell receptor beta chains in this list originate from one sample, sequenced in a study of T cells after yellow fever vaccination. A single record per CDR3 protein comes from TCRdb applying MiXCR to the 5' RACE reads. Here the sample spans more than 300,000 distinct CDR3 sequences, 3.5% to 4.5% being singletons. The source material was PBMCs, sampled 15 days after the yellow fever booster vaccination. The receptor set was obtained from a man aged 18-30 years who received the YFV17D yellow fever vaccine.

Ten or more counts support this clonotype. The rearrangement links TRBV7-9 to TRBJ2-3; D uncertain. The CDR3 has 13 amino acids. Trimming shortened V by 1 base and J by 6 bases, and 8 bases separated the two germline ends. Germline-derived CDR1 and CDR2 are SEHNR and FQNEAQ (reference sequence). The CDR3 coding sequence is TGTGCCAGCAGCTTAGTCCTGGGGGATACGCAGTATTTT. It encodes CASSLVLGDTQYF. Variable domain in full (rest from reference TRBV7-9 and TRBJ2-3): DTGVSQNPRHKITKRGQNVTFRCDPISEHNRLYWYRQTLGQGPEFLTYFQNEAQLEKSRLLSDRFSAERPKGSFSTLEIQRTEQGDSAMYLCASSLVLGDTQYFGPGTRLTVL.

This clonotype was seen at least ten times. V usage is TRBV5-6 and J usage is TRBJ2-7; 7 bases line up with TRBD1. This CDR3 is built from 14 residues. Per the germline V gene, CDR1 is SGHDT and CDR2 is YYEEEE. Trimming cost V 2 bases and J 2 bases; bases outside gene matches: 4. The CDR3 coding sequence is TGTGCCAGCAGCTTCCGGGACAGAGCCTACGAGCAGTACTTC. This translates into CASSFRDRAYEQYF. The full variable domain, completed using reference TRBV5-6 and TRBJ2-7, is DAGVTQSPTHLIKTRGQQVTLRCSPKSGHDTVSWYQQALGQGPQFIFQYYEEEERQRGNFPDRFSGHQFPNYSSELNVNALLLGDSALYLCASSFRDRAYEQYFGPGTRLTVT.

This clonotype was observed a single time. A much larger clone differs from this one at a single base, so this may be a read error. V usage is TRBV28 and J usage is TRBJ1-4; unclear D gene. CDR1 and CDR2 from the germline V gene are MDHEN and SYDVKM. This CDR3 is built from 14 residues. CDR3 in amino acids: CASSLHVGNENLFF. DNA for the CDR3: TGTGCCAGCAGTTTACACGTTGGTAATGAAAATCTGTTTTTT.

This clonotype was found a few times. J is TRBJ1-2 and V is TRBV27, with 8 bases matching TRBD1. The CDR3 contains 14 residues. CDR1 is MNHEY, CDR2 SMNVEV, per germline (reference sequence). Trimming at V came to 5 bases and at J to 2 bases, leaving 4 bases not matched to a gene. The CDR3 loop reads CASSRGQENYGYTF. For the CDR3, the DNA is TGTGCCAGCAGTCGGGGACAGGAAAACTATGGCTACACCTTC.

This clonotype was seen many times. The rearrangement links TRBV7-2 to TRBJ2-4, with unresolved D. The germline gives CDR1 SGHTA, CDR2 FQGNSA. With 5 bases removed from V and 0 bases from J, the gap between germline ends came to 8 bases. This CDR3 spans 14 amino acids. CDR3 sequence: CASSARIAKNIQYF. The CDR3 DNA is TGTGCCAGCAGCGCGCGCATAGCCAAAAACATTCAGTACTTC. Full variable domain (rest looked up from reference TRBV7-2 and TRBJ2-4): GAGVSQSPSNKVTEKGKDVELRCDPISGHTALYWYRQSLGQGLEFLIYFQGNSAPDKSGLPSDRFSAERTGGSVSTLTIQRTQQEDSAVYLCASSARIAKNIQYFGAGTRLSVL.

This rearrangement joins TRBV6-2 or TRBV6-3 to TRBJ2-7; a weak D match, TRBD2 (6 bases). The V gene lost 7 bases and the J gene lost 2 bases, with 12 bases spanning the gap. Looked up from germline, CDR1 is MNHEY and CDR2 is SVGEGT. The CDR3 is made up of 13 amino acids. The CDR3 region has the DNA TGTGCCAGCAATTCGGACTACCCCTACGAGCAGTACTTC. This translates into CASNSDYPYEQYF.

This clonotype showed up many times. The junction shows a germline mismatch at one end, possibly a read error. The chain recombines TRBV5-1 with TRBJ2-5; perhaps TRBD1 as D (6 bases). CDR1 is SGHRS, CDR2 YFSETQ, per germline. The CDR3 extends over 13 amino acids. CDR3 coding DNA: TGTGCCAGCAGCTTACAGGGAGAAGAGACCCAGTACTTC. It translates to CASSLQGEETQYF.

Ten or more counts support this clonotype. The V gene is TRBV7-3, the J gene TRBJ1-5; D call uncertain. CDR1 is SGHTA, CDR2 FQGTGA, per germline. V was cut by 5 bases and J by 7 bases, with 18 bases left in between. There are 15 residues in the CDR3. CDR3 region: CASSPGRGVGQPQHF. CDR3 DNA sequence: TGTGCCAGCAGCCCCGGACGCGGAGTAGGGCAGCCCCAGCATTTT.

In this sample, this clonotype turned up a few times. V is TRBV7-2 and J is TRBJ2-1; 10 bases fit TRBD1. The CDR3 contains 15 residues. Germline V gene data show CDR1 as SGHTA and CDR2 as FQGNSA. V lost 4 bases to trimming and J lost 7 bases; unmatched junction nucleotides: 7. For the CDR3, the DNA is TGTGCCAGCAGCTGGACAGGGGGAAGTTTTAATGAGCAGTTCTTC. As protein: CASSWTGGSFNEQFF. The entire variable domain, with the rest obtained from reference TRBV7-2 and TRBJ2-1, is as follows: GAGVSQSPSNKVTEKGKDVELRCDPISGHTALYWYRQSLGQGLEFLIYFQGNSAPDKSGLPSDRFSAERTGGSVSTLTIQRTQQEDSAVYLCASSWTGGSFNEQFFGPGTRLTVL.

The J gene is TRBJ2-7, the V gene TRBV5-6, with TRBD1 matching 7 bases. This CDR3 has 13 residues. Germline V gene lookup returns CDR1 SGHDT and CDR2 YYEEEE. V dropped 5 bases and J dropped 3; count of bases not matched to a gene: 5. The DNA of the CDR3 is TGTGCCAGCAGGCCGACAGGGCTCTACGAGCAGTACTTC. This codes for CASRPTGLYEQYF.